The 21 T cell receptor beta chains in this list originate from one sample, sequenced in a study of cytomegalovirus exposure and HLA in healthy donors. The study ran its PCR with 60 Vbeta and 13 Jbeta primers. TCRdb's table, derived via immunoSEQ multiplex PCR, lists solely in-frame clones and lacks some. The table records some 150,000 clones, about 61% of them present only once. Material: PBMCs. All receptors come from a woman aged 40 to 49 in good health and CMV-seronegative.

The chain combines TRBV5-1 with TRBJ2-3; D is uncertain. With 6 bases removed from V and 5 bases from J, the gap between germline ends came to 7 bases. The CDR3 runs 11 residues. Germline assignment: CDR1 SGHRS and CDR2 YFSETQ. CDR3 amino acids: CASTRRDTQYF. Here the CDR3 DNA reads TGCGCCAGCACCCGGAGAGATACGCAGTATTTT.

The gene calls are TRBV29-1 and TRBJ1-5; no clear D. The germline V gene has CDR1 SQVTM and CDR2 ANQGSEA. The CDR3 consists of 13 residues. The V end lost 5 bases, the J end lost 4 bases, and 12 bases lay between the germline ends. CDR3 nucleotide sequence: TGCAGCGTTCGGTACAGTTGGAATCAGCCCCAGCATTTT. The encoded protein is CSVRYSWNQPQHF.

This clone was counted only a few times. CDR3 sequence (DNA): TGTGCCAGCAGCCAGGGAGGTCGCAATCAGCCCCAGCATTTT. This gives the protein CASSQGGRNQPQHF. The chain couples TRBV6-5 to TRBJ1-5; tentatively, D is TRBD1 (5 bases). Germline values: CDR1 MNHEY, CDR2 SVGAGI. The CDR3 contains 14 residues. The germline V and J ends were trimmed by 6 bases and 2 bases, with 11 bases remaining between them.

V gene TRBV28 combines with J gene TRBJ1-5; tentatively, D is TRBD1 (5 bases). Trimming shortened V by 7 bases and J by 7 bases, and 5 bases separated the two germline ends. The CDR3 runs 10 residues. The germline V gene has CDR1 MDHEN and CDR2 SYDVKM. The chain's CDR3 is CASNRQPQHF. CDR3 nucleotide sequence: TGTGCCAGCAACAGGCAGCCCCAGCATTTT.

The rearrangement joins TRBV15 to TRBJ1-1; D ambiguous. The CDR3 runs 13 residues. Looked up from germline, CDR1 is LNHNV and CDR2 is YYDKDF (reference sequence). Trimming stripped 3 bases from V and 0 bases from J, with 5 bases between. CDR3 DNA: TGTGCCACCAGCAGTTCCGTGAACACTGAAGCTTTCTTT. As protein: CATSSSVNTEAFF.

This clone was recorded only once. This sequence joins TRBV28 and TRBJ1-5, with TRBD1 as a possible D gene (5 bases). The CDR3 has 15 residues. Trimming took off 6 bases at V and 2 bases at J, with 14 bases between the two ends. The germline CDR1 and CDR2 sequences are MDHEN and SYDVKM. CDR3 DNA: TGTGCCAGCAGGTACCAGGGAGGGGGCAATCAGCCCCAGCATTTT. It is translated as CASRYQGGGNQPQHF.

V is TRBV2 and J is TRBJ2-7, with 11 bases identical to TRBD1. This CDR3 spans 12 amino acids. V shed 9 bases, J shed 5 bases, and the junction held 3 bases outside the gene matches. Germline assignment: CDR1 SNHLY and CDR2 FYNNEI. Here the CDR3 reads CARGTGGNEQYF. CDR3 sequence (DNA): TGTGCCAGGGGGACAGGGGGTAACGAGCAGTACTTC.

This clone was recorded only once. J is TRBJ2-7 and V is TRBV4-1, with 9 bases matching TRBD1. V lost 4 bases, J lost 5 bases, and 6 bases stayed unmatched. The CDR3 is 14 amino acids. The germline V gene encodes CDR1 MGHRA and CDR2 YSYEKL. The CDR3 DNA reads TGCGCCAGCAGCCTCCGGGACAGGGTCGACGAGCAGTACTTC. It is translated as CASSLRDRVDEQYF.

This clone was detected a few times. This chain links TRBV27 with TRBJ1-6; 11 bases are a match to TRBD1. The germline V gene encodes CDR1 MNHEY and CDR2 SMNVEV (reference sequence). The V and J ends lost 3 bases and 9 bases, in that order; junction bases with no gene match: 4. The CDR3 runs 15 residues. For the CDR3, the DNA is TGTGCCAGCAGTTTTGCCGGACAGGGGGCTTCACCCCTCCACTTT. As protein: CASSFAGQGASPLHF.

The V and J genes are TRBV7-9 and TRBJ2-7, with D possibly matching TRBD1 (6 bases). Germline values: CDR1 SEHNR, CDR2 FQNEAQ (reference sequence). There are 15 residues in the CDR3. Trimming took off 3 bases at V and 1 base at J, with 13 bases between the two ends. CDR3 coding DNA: TGTGCCAGCAGCTTTGACAGGTCCACTTCCTACGAGCAGTACTTC. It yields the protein CASSFDRSTSYEQYF.

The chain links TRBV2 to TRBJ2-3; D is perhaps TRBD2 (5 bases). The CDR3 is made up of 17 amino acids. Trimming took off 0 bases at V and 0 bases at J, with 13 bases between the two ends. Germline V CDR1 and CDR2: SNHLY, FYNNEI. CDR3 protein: CASSEAWTSTSTDTQYF. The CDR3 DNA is TGTGCCAGCAGTGAAGCATGGACTTCCACTAGCACAGATACGCAGTATTTT.

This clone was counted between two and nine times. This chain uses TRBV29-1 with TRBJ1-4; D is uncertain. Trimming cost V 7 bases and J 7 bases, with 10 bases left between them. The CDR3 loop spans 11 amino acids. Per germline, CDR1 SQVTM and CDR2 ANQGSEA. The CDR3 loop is CSAAYGEKLFF. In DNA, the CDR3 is TGCAGCGCCGCCTACGGTGAAAAACTGTTTTTT.

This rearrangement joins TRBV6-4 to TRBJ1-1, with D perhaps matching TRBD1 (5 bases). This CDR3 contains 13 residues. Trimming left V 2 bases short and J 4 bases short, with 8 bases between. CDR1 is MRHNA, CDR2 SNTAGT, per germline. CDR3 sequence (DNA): TGTGCCAGCAGTGACAGGGGTAGCACTGAAGCTTTCTTT. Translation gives CASSDRGSTEAFF.

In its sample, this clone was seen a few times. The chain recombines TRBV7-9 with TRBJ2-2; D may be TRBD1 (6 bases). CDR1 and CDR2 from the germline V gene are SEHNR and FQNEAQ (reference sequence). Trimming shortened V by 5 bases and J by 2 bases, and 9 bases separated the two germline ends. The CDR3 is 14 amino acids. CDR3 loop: CASSQGTNTGELFF. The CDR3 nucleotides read TGTGCCAGCAGCCAGGGGACCAACACCGGGGAGCTGTTTTTT.

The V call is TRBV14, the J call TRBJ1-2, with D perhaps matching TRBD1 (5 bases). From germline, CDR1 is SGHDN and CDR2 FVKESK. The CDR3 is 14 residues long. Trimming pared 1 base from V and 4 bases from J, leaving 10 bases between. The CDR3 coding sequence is TGTGCCAGCAGCCAAGCAGGGATTTTCTATGGCTACACCTTC. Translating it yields CASSQAGIFYGYTF. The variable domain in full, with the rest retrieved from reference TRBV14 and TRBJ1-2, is EAGVTQFPSHSVIEKGQTVTLRCDPISGHDNLYWYRRVMGKEIKFLLHFVKESKQDESGMPNNRFLAERTGGTYSTLKVQPAELEDSGVYFCASSQAGIFYGYTFGSGTRLTVV.

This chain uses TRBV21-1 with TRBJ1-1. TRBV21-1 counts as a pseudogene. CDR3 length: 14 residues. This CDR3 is CASGGASGNTEAFF. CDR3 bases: TGTGCCAGCGGGGGGGCGAGTGGGAACACTGAAGCTTTCTTT.

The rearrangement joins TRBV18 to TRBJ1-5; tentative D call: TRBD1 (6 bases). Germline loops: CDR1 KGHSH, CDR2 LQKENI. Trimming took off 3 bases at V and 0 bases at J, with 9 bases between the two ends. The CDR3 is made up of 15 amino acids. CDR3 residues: CASSPTGNSNQPQHF. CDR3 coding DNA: TGTGCCAGCTCACCGACAGGAAATAGCAATCAGCCCCAGCATTTT.

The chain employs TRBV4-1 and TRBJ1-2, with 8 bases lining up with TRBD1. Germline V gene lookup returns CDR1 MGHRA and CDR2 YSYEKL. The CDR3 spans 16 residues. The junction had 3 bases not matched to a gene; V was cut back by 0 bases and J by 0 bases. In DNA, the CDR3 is TGCGCCAGCAGCCAAGATAGGGACAGGTCTAACTATGGCTACACCTTC. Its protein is CASSQDRDRSNYGYTF.

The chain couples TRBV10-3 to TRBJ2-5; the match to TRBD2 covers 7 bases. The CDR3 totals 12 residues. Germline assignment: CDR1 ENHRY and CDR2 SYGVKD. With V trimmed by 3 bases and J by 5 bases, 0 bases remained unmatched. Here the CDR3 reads CAISDGGETQYF. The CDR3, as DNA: TGTGCCATCAGTGACGGGGGGGAGACCCAGTACTTC.

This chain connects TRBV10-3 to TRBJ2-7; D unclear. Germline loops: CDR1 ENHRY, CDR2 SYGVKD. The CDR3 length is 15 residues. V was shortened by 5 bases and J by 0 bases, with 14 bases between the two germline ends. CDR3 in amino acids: CAISPTGESSYEQYF. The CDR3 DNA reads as TGTGCCATCAGTCCGACTGGAGAGAGCTCCTACGAGCAGTACTTC.

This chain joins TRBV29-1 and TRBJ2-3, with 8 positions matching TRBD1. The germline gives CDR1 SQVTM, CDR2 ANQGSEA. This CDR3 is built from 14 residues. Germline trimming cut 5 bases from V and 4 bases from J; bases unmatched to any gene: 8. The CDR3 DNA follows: TGCAGCGTTCTGGACAGGGTGAGGGCAGATACGCAGTATTTT. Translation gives CSVLDRVRADTQYF.